The 24 T cell receptor beta chains given below trace back to one sample, sequenced in a study of blood T cell repertoires in COVID-19. Generated by immunoSEQ multiplex PCR, the TCRdb table keeps only in-frame clones and is missing some. The sample contains about 240,000 clones, about 86% of which appear only once. Sequenced material: peripheral blood. All receptors come from a man aged 55-75 years with acute or convalescent COVID-19.

DNA for the CDR3: TGTGCCAGCAGTCCTCAACAGGGGGCAGGATATCAGCCCCAGCATTTT. Protein: CASSPQQGAGYQPQHF. This rearrangement joins TRBV2 to TRBJ1-5, with 9 bases matching TRBD1. Germline values: CDR1 SNHLY, CDR2 FYNNEI. V shed 5 bases and J 5 bases; nucleotides not matched to a gene: 10. There are 16 residues in the CDR3.

This chain's CDR3 is CAWSVVRGNQPQHF. CDR3 bases: TGTGCCTGGAGTGTAGTTCGAGGAAATCAGCCCCAGCATTTT. This chain joins TRBV30 and TRBJ1-5; D is uncertain. Germline lookup yields CDR1 GTSNPN and CDR2 SVGIG (reference sequence). V lost 0 bases and J lost 4, with 10 bases in between. The CDR3 spans 14 residues.

The V call is TRBV5-5, the J call TRBJ2-1; tentative D call: TRBD2 (6 bases). Trimming left V 0 bases short and J 9 bases short, with 10 bases between. Germline V gene data show CDR1 as SGHKS and CDR2 as YYEKEE (reference sequence). The CDR3 is 13 residues long. The DNA for the CDR3 is TGTGCCAGCAGCTTGGACGGGAGCGTTGAGCAGTTCTTC. Translating gives CASSLDGSVEQFF. The full variable domain, its missing parts supplied by reference TRBV5-5 and TRBJ2-1, is DAGVTQSPTHLIKTRGQQVTLRCSPISGHKSVSWYQQVLGQGPQFIFQYYEKEERGRGNFPDRFSARQFPNYSSELNVNALLLGDSALYLCASSLDGSVEQFFGPGTRLTVL.

The chain employs TRBV7-8 and TRBJ2-7; 7 bases line up with TRBD1. This CDR3 is built from 13 residues. Germline CDR1 is SGHVS and CDR2 is FQNEAQ. The junction had 3 bases not matched to a gene; V was cut back by 1 base and J by 6 bases. The CDR3 region has the DNA TGTGCCAGCAGCTTAGGACAGGGTGGCGAGCAGTACTTC. Translation gives CASSLGQGGEQYF.

The genes are TRBV2 and TRBJ2-1; 11 bases are shared with TRBD2. J gave up 9 bases and V 6 bases, and 10 bases lay outside the gene matches. CDR1 is SNHLY, CDR2 FYNNEI, per germline. The CDR3 is made up of 15 amino acids. CDR3 in DNA: TGTGCCAGCAGAGAAATAGCGGGAGGGCCGGGTGAGCAGTTCTTC. Translated, it gives CASREIAGGPGEQFF.

The chain is built from TRBV5-1 and TRBJ2-3, with TRBD1 identical over 9 bases. This CDR3 is 14 amino acids long. The germline V gene has CDR1 SGHRS and CDR2 YFSETQ. The V gene end was trimmed by 7 bases and the J gene end by 4 bases; junction bases not matched to a gene: 7. CDR3 residues: CASQLQGAADTQYF. The DNA for the CDR3 is TGCGCCAGCCAATTACAGGGGGCCGCAGATACGCAGTATTTT. Full variable domain (missing parts from reference TRBV5-1 and TRBJ2-3): KAGVTQTPRYLIKTRGQQVTLSCSPISGHRSVSWYQQTPGQGLQFLFEYFSETQRNKGNFPGRFSGRQFSNSRSEMNVSTLELGDSALYLCASQLQGAADTQYFGPGTRLTVL.

The genes are TRBV14 and TRBJ2-2; no definite D call. V gave up 1 base and J gave up 6 bases, with 6 bases separating them. Germline V CDR1 and CDR2: SGHDN, FVKESK. The CDR3 is 13 residues long. CDR3 DNA sequence: TGTGCCAGCAGCCAAGTAAAATCCGGGGAGCTGTTTTTT. Protein: CASSQVKSGELFF.

V usage is TRBV7-8 and J usage is TRBJ1-5; D remains unclear. The V and J ends lost 5 bases and 9 bases respectively, with 20 bases between them. This CDR3 is built from 15 residues. Germline CDR1 is SGHVS and CDR2 is FQNEAQ. The CDR3 reads CASSHQEAPVRPQHF. The CDR3 region has the DNA TGTGCCAGCAGCCACCAGGAGGCCCCCGTTAGGCCCCAGCATTTT. The full variable domain, in which reference TRBV7-8 and TRBJ1-5 provide the parts outside the CDR3, is GAGVSQSPRYKVAKRGQDVALRCDPISGHVSLFWYQQALGQGPEFLTYFQNEAQLDKSGLPSDRFFAERPEGSVSTLKIQRTQQEDSAVYLCASSHQEAPVRPQHFGDGTRLSIL.

This clone has only a few counts. The gene calls are TRBV12-3 or TRBV12-4 and TRBJ1-1; the D is unclear. Deletions cut 1 base from V and 4 bases from J, with 7 bases between. The CDR3 is 13 amino acids. The CDR3 region is CASSLGRITEAFF. The CDR3 region has the DNA TGTGCCAGCAGTTTAGGGCGGATCACTGAAGCTTTCTTT.

V usage is TRBV27 and J usage is TRBJ1-1, with a possible D match to TRBD1 (5 bases). Looked up from germline, CDR1 is MNHEY and CDR2 is SMNVEV (reference sequence). Trimming took off 5 bases at V and 1 base at J, with 14 bases between the two ends. The CDR3 sequence is 15 residues long. The CDR3 region is CASSPTRRGNTEAFF. For the CDR3, the DNA is TGTGCCAGCAGTCCAACAAGGAGGGGGAACACTGAAGCTTTCTTT.

The chain employs TRBV5-6 and TRBJ1-1; D unresolved. Germline V gene sequence: CDR1 SGHDT, CDR2 YYEEEE. CDR3 length equals 13 residues. Trimming shortened V by 2 bases and J by 0 bases, and 5 bases separated the two germline ends. The CDR3 nucleotides read TGTGCCAGCAGCTTTAGCCTGAACACTGAAGCTTTCTTT. It is translated as CASSFSLNTEAFF.

This sequence joins TRBV7-2 and TRBJ2-1; TRBD2 aligns across 7 bases. The V and J ends lost 1 base and 9 bases, in that order; junction bases with no gene match: 12. This CDR3 is built from 16 residues. CDR1 is SGHTA, CDR2 FQGNSA, per germline. In DNA, the CDR3 is TGTGCCAGCAGCTTAGGGACTAGGTCTATGGGCCGTGAGCAGTTCTTC. This gives the protein CASSLGTRSMGREQFF.

CDR3 coding DNA: TGTGATGGGCAAACTAGCACAGATACGCAGTATTTT. It translates to CDGQTSTDTQYF. The chain combines TRBV3-1 (or the pseudogene TRBV3-2) with TRBJ2-3; D unresolved. The CDR3 spans 12 residues. Germline V gene data show CDR1 as LGHDT and CDR2 as YNNKEL (reference sequence).

V usage is TRBV6-4 and J usage is TRBJ1-6, with D maybe TRBD1 (5 bases). The CDR3 length is 15 residues. The germline CDR1 and CDR2 sequences are MRHNA and SNTAGT. Deletions cut 5 bases from V and 6 bases from J, with 14 bases between. DNA of the CDR3: TGTGCCAGCAGTCCTGGGATAGGGGTTAATTCACCCCTCCACTTT. Protein sequence: CASSPGIGVNSPLHF.

The chain links TRBV5-6 to TRBJ2-7; tentative D call: TRBD1 (6 bases). CDR3 length: 14 amino acids. The V end lost 2 bases, the J end lost 2 bases, and 11 bases lay between the germline ends. The germline gives CDR1 SGHDT, CDR2 YYEEEE. CDR3 nucleotide sequence: TGTGCCAGCAGCTTCACAGGGTTGACCTACGAGCAGTACTTC. It is translated as CASSFTGLTYEQYF.

The CDR3 protein is CASSFPAGGGIGELFF. CDR3 coding DNA: TGTGCCAGCAGCTTCCCAGCGGGAGGCGGGATCGGGGAGCTGTTTTTT. This sequence joins TRBV7-3 and TRBJ2-2; TRBD2 matches at 9 bases. V lost 3 bases to trimming and J lost 7 bases; unmatched junction nucleotides: 9. The CDR3 has 16 residues. Germline values: CDR1 SGHTA, CDR2 FQGTGA. The full variable domain, rest sourced from reference TRBV7-3 and TRBJ2-2, is GAGVSQTPSNKVTEKGKYVELRCDPISGHTALYWYRQSLGQGPEFLIYFQGTGAADDSGLPNDRFFAVRPEGSVSTLKIQRTERGDSAVYLCASSFPAGGGIGELFFGEGSRLTVL.

The gene calls are TRBV19 and TRBJ2-6, with 8 bases lining up with TRBD1. The CDR3 has 15 amino acids. The V gene's germline CDR1 is LNHDA and CDR2 SQIVND (reference sequence). Here the CDR3 reads CASTQGASGANVLTF. CDR3 bases: TGTGCTAGCACGCAGGGGGCCTCTGGGGCCAACGTCCTGACTTTC. Using reference TRBV19 and TRBJ2-6 for the parts outside the CDR3, the full variable domain is DGGITQSPKYLFRKEGQNVTLSCEQNLNHDAMYWYRQDPGQGLRLIYYSQIVNDFQKGDIAEGYSVSREKKESFPLTVTSAQKNPTAFYLCASTQGASGANVLTFGAGSRLTVL.

The J gene is TRBJ2-3, the V gene TRBV19, with D perhaps matching TRBD2 (5 bases). Between the trimmed V and J ends, which lost 6 bases and 3 bases, there was a span of 16 bases. The CDR3 loop spans 15 amino acids. Germline V gene data show CDR1 as LNHDA and CDR2 as SQIVND (reference sequence). CDR3 sequence reads: CASRFGGSVTDTQYF. For the CDR3, the DNA is TGTGCCAGTAGGTTCGGTGGGAGTGTTACAGATACGCAGTATTTT.

The chain combines TRBV5-8 with TRBJ2-7; D not certain. The length of the CDR3 is 13 residues. Germline V gene data show CDR1 as SGHTS and CDR2 as YDEGEE. V dropped 1 base and J dropped 0 bases, with 5 bases sitting between them. The CDR3 sequence is CASSLHSSYEQYF. The CDR3 DNA is TGTGCCAGCAGCTTGCACAGCTCCTACGAGCAGTACTTC.

On this clone: The identical CDR3 is also encoded by other nucleotide sequences in the sample. The rearrangement uses TRBV6-2 or TRBV6-3 and TRBJ1-5; 9 nucleotides line up with TRBD1. The CDR3 is 15 residues long. J gave up 4 bases and V 5 bases, and 6 bases lay outside the gene matches. CDR1 MNHEY and CDR2 SVGEGT come from the germline V gene. For the CDR3, the DNA is TGTGCCAGCAGTCTGGACAGGGGCCGGAATCAGCCCCAGCATTTT. This codes for CASSLDRGRNQPQHF.

The chain is built from TRBV11-2 and TRBJ1-5, with a tentative D call TRBD1 (6 bases). The CDR3 runs 14 residues. Germline CDR1 and CDR2: SGHAT and FQNNGV. V was trimmed by 3 bases and J by 7 bases, leaving 13 bases between them. The CDR3 here is CASSLGAGGQPQHF. The CDR3 coding sequence is TGTGCCAGCAGCTTGGGGGCGGGAGGGCAGCCCCAGCATTTT.

The chain employs TRBV24-1 and TRBJ1-1; D possibly corresponds to TRBD1 (6 bases). CDR3 length: 13 amino acids. V lost 10 bases and J 3 bases, leaving 14 bases between the germline ends. CDR1 is KGHDR and CDR2 is SFDVKD in the germline V gene. The DNA for the CDR3 is TGTGCCACAAGGGGGAACAGGGACACTGAAGCTTTCTTT. The encoded protein is CATRGNRDTEAFF.

The CDR3 reads CANTTPREHKNIQYF. The CDR3, as DNA: TGTGCCAACACAACTCCCCGGGAGCACAAAAACATTCAGTACTTC. The chain carries TRBV25-1 and TRBJ2-4; the D gene is possibly TRBD2 (6 bases). This CDR3 is 15 amino acids long. Trimming stripped 10 bases from V and 3 bases from J, with 19 bases between. Germline V gene sequence: CDR1 MGHDK, CDR2 SYGVNS.

The V and J genes are TRBV19 and TRBJ1-2, with 7 bases fitting TRBD1. The CDR3 sequence is 15 residues long. The J segment lost 3 bases and the V segment lost 0 bases, leaving 4 bases of the junction unmatched. CDR1 and CDR2 from the germline V gene are LNHDA and SQIVND (reference sequence). CDR3 in amino acids: CASSIDRGTDYGYTF. CDR3 coding DNA: TGTGCCAGTAGTATAGATCGCGGGACAGACTATGGCTACACCTTC.